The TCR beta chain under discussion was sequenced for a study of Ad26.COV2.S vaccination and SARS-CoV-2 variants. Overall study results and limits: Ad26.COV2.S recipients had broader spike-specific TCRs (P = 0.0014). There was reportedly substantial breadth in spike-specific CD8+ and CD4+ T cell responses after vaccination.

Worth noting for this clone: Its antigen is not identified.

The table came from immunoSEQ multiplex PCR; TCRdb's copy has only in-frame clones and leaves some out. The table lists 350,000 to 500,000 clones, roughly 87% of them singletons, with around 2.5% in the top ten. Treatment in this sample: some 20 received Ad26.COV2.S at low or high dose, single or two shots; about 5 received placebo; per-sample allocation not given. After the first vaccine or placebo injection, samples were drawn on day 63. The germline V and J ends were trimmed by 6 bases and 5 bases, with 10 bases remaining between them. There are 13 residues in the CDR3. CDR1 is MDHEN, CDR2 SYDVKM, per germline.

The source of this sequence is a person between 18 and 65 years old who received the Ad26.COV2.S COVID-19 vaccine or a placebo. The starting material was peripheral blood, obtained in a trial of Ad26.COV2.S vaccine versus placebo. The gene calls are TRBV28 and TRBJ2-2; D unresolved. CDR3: CASRYSGTGELFF. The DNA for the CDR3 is TGTGCCAGCAGGTACAGTGGGACCGGGGAGCTGTTTTTT.